A selection of T cell receptor beta chains follows, all from one sample in a study of blood T cell repertoires in COVID-19. Produced via immunoSEQ multiplex PCR; TCRdb's table is partial and in-frame only. The repertoire has 140,000 or so clones, about 87% of them found once; the top ten carry roughly 2.5%. Sequencing was done on a sample of peripheral blood. Receptors were obtained from a human donor with COVID-19, enrolled during active disease. The donor label of this sample is uncertain. CDR3s include the opening cysteine and the closing phenylalanine or tryptophan. D genes are given only for firm matches. Clone size is not always given. Where it is, it says once, few, many or a class for expanded clones.

J	size	V	D	CDR3	DNA
TRBJ2-1	-	TRBV7-9	TRBD2	CASSFYGYGGGEVYNEQFF	TGTGCCAGCAGCTTCTATGGATACGGCGGGGGAGAGGTCTACAATGAGCAGTTCTTC
TRBJ2-1	-	TRBV25-1	-	CASSHQHNEVQFF	TGTGCCAGCAGCCACCAACACAATGAGGTGCAGTTCTTC
TRBJ1-1	-	TRBV29-1	TRBD1	CSVGQPETEAFF	TGCAGCGTGGGACAGCCGGAGACTGAAGCTTTCTTT
TRBJ2-5	-	TRBV3-1/TRBV3-2	-	CAVQDLGGETQYF	TGTGCCGTACAGGACCTAGGGGGAGAGACCCAGTACTTC
TRBJ2-7	once	TRBV19	TRBD1	CASSINRGLSYEQYF	TGTGCCAGTAGTATCAACAGGGGCCTCTCCTACGAGCAGTACTTC
TRBJ1-5	-	TRBV11-3	-	CASSLEWGGNQPQHF	TGTGCCAGCAGCTTAGAGTGGGGGGGCAATCAGCCCCAGCATTTT
TRBJ1-1	-	TRBV19	TRBD1	CASFAPGQPNSEAFF	TGTGCCAGTTTTGCACCGGGACAGCCTAATAGTGAAGCTTTCTTT
TRBJ1-4	-	TRBV30	-	CAWSLRPSGLSNEKLFF	TGTGCCTGGAGCTTAAGGCCTTCAGGGTTATCTAATGAAAAACTGTTTTTT
TRBJ2-2	-	TRBV24-1	-	CATKGENTGELFF	TGTGCCACAAAGGGGGAGAACACCGGGGAGCTGTTTTTT
TRBJ2-2	-	TRBV24-1	TRBD1	CATSPGGYSGELFF	TGTGCCACCAGCCCAGGGGGCTACTCCGGGGAGCTGTTTTTT
TRBJ2-7	-	TRBV2	-	CASSVGAYEQYF	TGTGCCAGCAGTGTGGGAGCTTACGAGCAGTACTTC
TRBJ2-2	-	TRBV27	TRBD2	CASRLAGFTGELFF	TGTGCCAGCAGGTTAGCGGGATTCACCGGGGAGCTGTTTTTT
TRBJ1-1	-	TRBV30	-	CAWESVANTEAFF	TGTGCCTGGGAGTCGGTCGCGAACACTGAAGCTTTCTTT
TRBJ1-2	-	TRBV5-6	-	CASSLDRVDYGYTF	TGTGCCAGCAGCTTGGACAGGGTCGACTATGGCTACACCTTC
TRBJ2-7	-	TRBV7-2	-	CASSLAGRGNEQYF	TGTGCCAGCAGCTTAGCCGGCAGGGGAAACGAGCAGTACTTC
TRBJ1-2	-	TRBV5-5	-	CASSHVLTGNGYTF	TGTGCCAGCAGCCACGTTTTGACAGGAAATGGCTACACCTTC
TRBJ1-2	-	TRBV12-3/TRBV12-4	-	CASSLGGNYGYTF	TGTGCCAGCAGTTTGGGGGGTAACTATGGCTACACCTTC
TRBJ1-4	once	TRBV10-1	-	CASSATGGAGEKLFF	TGCGCCAGCAGCGCGACAGGAGGTGCAGGTGAAAAACTGTTTTTT
TRBJ1-5	-	TRBV27	TRBD1	CASSSGPFGQGASGNQPQHF	TGTGCCAGCAGTTCTGGGCCCTTTGGGCAGGGGGCGAGTGGCAATCAGCCCCAGCATTTT
TRBJ2-3	few	TRBV13	TRBD1	CASSTRQGTTDTQYF	TGTGCCAGCAGCACACGACAGGGGACCACAGATACGCAGTATTTT
TRBJ1-5	-	TRBV28	TRBD1	CASSLPLGQNQPQHF	TGTGCCAGCAGCCTCCCACTGGGACAGAATCAGCCCCAGCATTTT
TRBJ2-3	-	TRBV29-1	TRBD1	CSVVPRTGGTDTQYF	TGCAGCGTCGTGCCCCGGACAGGGGGCACAGATACGCAGTATTTT
TRBJ1-6	-	TRBV2	-	CASSESGRGSSPLHF	TGTGCCAGCAGTGAGTCGGGCAGGGGTAGTTCACCCCTCCACTTT
TRBJ1-4	-	TRBV14	-	CASSQDYGGIEKLFF	TGTGCCAGCAGCCAAGATTACGGGGGGATTGAAAAACTGTTTTTT
TRBJ2-2	-	TRBV13	-	CASSLGRGTGELFF	TGTGCCAGCAGCTTAGGGCGGGGAACCGGGGAGCTGTTTTTT
TRBJ1-4	-	TRBV30	-	CAWGRRATEKLFF	TGTGCCTGGGGGCGCAGGGCGACTGAAAAACTGTTTTTT
TRBJ1-1	-	TRBV10-3	-	CATEEGRDGTEAFF	TGTGCCACGGAAGAAGGTCGGGATGGGACTGAAGCTTTCTTT
TRBJ1-3	-	TRBV18	TRBD1	CASSVDRTGAEKPGNTIYF	TGTGCCAGCTCGGTGGACAGGACCGGAGCCGAAAAACCTGGAAACACCATATATTTT
TRBJ2-1	few	TRBV3-1/TRBV3-2	TRBD2	CASSPLAGVRSEQFF	TGTGCCAGCAGCCCGTTAGCGGGAGTACGGAGTGAGCAGTTCTTC
TRBJ2-7	-	TRBV4-1	-	CASSLRQGSTHEQYF	TGCGCCAGCAGCCTGAGGCAGGGTAGCACCCACGAGCAGTACTTC
TRBJ2-7	-	TRBV7-3	-	CASSLGPLNSYEQYF	TGTGCCAGCAGCTTAGGGCCACTGAACTCCTACGAGCAGTACTTC
TRBJ2-3	once	TRBV14	TRBD1	CASSQGDRRTQYF	TGTGCCAGCAGCCAGGGGGACAGGAGAACGCAGTATTTT
TRBJ1-1	-	TRBV12-3/TRBV12-4	-	CASRSTANTEAFF	TGTGCCAGCAGGTCCACAGCGAACACTGAAGCTTTCTTT
TRBJ2-7	-	TRBV29-1	TRBD1	CSVGDTGVENF	TGCAGCGTTGGTGACACAGGGGTCGAAAACTTC
TRBJ1-2	-	TRBV27	-	CASSPQGRGYGYTF	TGTGCCAGCAGTCCACAGGGCCGGGGCTATGGCTACACCTTC
TRBJ1-1	-	TRBV18	-	CASSPFRDTNTEAFF	TGTGCCAGCTCACCGTTCCGGGACACGAACACTGAAGCTTTCTTT
TRBJ1-1	-	TRBV19	-	CASSIPGDTEAFF	TGTGCCAGTAGTATACCAGGGGACACTGAAGCTTTCTTT
TRBJ2-7	-	TRBV5-4	TRBD1	CASSRDRDEQYF	TGTGCCAGCAGCCGGGACAGGGATGAGCAGTACTTC
TRBJ1-1	-	TRBV4-2	-	CASSQEVGQNTEAFF	TGTGCCAGCAGCCAAGAAGTGGGCCAGAACACTGAAGCTTTCTTT
TRBJ1-1	-	TRBV21-1	-	CASGGQGVGTEAFF	TGTGCCAGCGGGGGACAGGGGGTCGGTACTGAAGCTTTCTTT
TRBJ1-4	-	TRBV2	TRBD1	CASSESTGDGEKLFF	TGTGCCAGCAGTGAATCCACAGGGGACGGTGAAAAACTGTTTTTT
TRBJ2-1	-	TRBV5-5	TRBD2	CASSQTSGPEQFF	TGTGCCAGCAGCCAGACTAGCGGGCCTGAGCAGTTCTTC
TRBJ2-1	-	TRBV24-1	TRBD1	CATSEATGGKSSYNEQFF	TGTGCCACCAGTGAAGCAACAGGGGGAAAGAGCTCCTACAATGAGCAGTTCTTC
TRBJ1-1	-	TRBV6-6	-	CASSFSVNTEAFF	TGTGCCAGCAGTTTTTCGGTGAACACTGAAGCTTTCTTT
TRBJ2-1	once	TRBV5-1	TRBD2	CASSLVGGSSSSYNEQFF	TGCGCCAGCAGCTTGGTCGGGGGGTCGTCGAGCTCCTACAATGAGCAGTTCTTC
TRBJ1-1	-	TRBV6-2/TRBV6-3	-	CASSYSDLLSNTEAFF	TGTGCCAGCAGTTACTCCGACTTACTTTCGAACACTGAAGCTTTCTTT
TRBJ1-3	-	TRBV5-1	TRBD1	CARQISGTGQSSGNTIYF	TGCGCCAGACAGATCTCCGGGACAGGGCAGAGCTCTGGAAACACCATATATTTT
TRBJ1-2	few	TRBV4-1	TRBD1	CASSQVLQGAFTGYTF	TGCGCCAGCAGCCAGGTATTACAGGGGGCCTTTACTGGCTACACCTTC
TRBJ2-6	-	TRBV3-1/TRBV3-2	-	CASSQDTGTGANVLTF	TGTGCCAGCAGCCAAGACACAGGGACTGGGGCCAACGTCCTGACTTTC
TRBJ2-1	few	TRBV15	-	CATSRDGQDTEQFF	TGTGCCACCAGCAGAGATGGGCAGGACACTGAGCAGTTCTTC
TRBJ2-2	-	TRBV7-9	TRBD2	CASSLSAGDTGELFF	TGTGCCAGCAGCTTATCAGCGGGAGACACCGGGGAGCTGTTTTTT
TRBJ2-7	-	TRBV2	TRBD1	CASTGQGVHEQYF	TGTGCCAGCACGGGACAGGGGGTCCACGAGCAGTACTTC
TRBJ1-1	-	TRBV6-5	-	CASSYSRDPDTEAFF	TGTGCCAGCAGTTACTCGCGGGATCCGGACACTGAAGCTTTCTTT
TRBJ1-6	-	TRBV5-6	-	CASSKHDSPLHF	TGTGCCAGCAGCAAGCACGATTCACCCCTCCACTTT